These T cell receptor beta chains were read from a single sample in a study of blood T cell repertoires in COVID-19. TCRdb's copy holds only in-frame clones and misses some; the assay was immunoSEQ multiplex PCR. Here the sample spans around 34,000 clones, 80% being singletons. The sample comprised peripheral blood. Source of these receptors: a woman aged 70-85 years with acute or convalescent COVID-19. CDR3s include the opening cysteine and the closing phenylalanine or tryptophan. A D gene is named only where the DNA matches it firmly. Not all rows give a size; the values are once, few, many and, for expanded clones, a class.

>TRBD2|once|16|TRBJ2-1|TRBV10-3
TGTGCCATCTCTCACGACCTAGCGGGAGGAGACAATGAGCAGTTCTTC
CAISHDLAGGDNEQFF
>TRBD1|NA|14|TRBJ1-5|TRBV28
TGTGCCAGCAGGACCCAGGGGGCGAATCAGCCCCAGCATTTT
CASRTQGANQPQHF
>NA|few|14|TRBJ1-6|TRBV19
TGTGCCAGTAGTATTGTAAAAGAGAATTCACCCCTCCACTTT
CASSIVKENSPLHF
>NA|NA|16|TRBJ2-7|TRBV7-2
TGTGCCAGCAGCTTAGTATTAGTAGCAAGTGTCTACGAGCAGTACTTC
CASSLVLVASVYEQYF
>TRBD2|NA|14|TRBJ2-3|TRBV10-3
TGTGCCTTTGGGACTAGCGGACTCACAGATACGCAGTATTTT
CAFGTSGLTDTQYF
>NA|NA|17|TRBJ2-2|TRBV24-1
TGTGCCACCAGTTCCTCCGGGTCCCTAGTACACACCGGGGAGCTGTTTTTT
CATSSSGSLVHTGELFF
>TRBD1|NA|15|TRBJ2-7|TRBV19
TGTGCCAGTAGTATTGGTAGGACAGGGGGCTACGAGCAGTACTTC
CASSIGRTGGYEQYF
>TRBD2|NA|14|TRBJ2-7|TRBV10-3
TGTGCCATCAGTAATAGCGGGGTCTCCTACGAGCAGTACTTC
CAISNSGVSYEQYF
>TRBD1|NA|15|TRBJ2-7|TRBV28
TGTGCCAGCAGTTTAGGACAGGCCTTGGGCTACGAGCAGTACTTC
CASSLGQALGYEQYF
>NA|NA|15|TRBJ1-5|TRBV28
TGTGCCAGCAGTCCAGGCCCCACAACAAATCAGCCCCAGCATTTT
CASSPGPTTNQPQHF
>TRBD1|NA|16|TRBJ2-2|TRBV7-7
TGTGCCAGCAGCTTAGGCCGGGACAGGAGAACCGGGGAGCTGTTTTTT
CASSLGRDRRTGELFF
>TRBD1|NA|15|TRBJ2-1|TRBV7-9
TGTGCCAGCAGTCAACCGGGACAGCCATACAATGAGCAGTTCTTC
CASSQPGQPYNEQFF
>NA|NA|13|TRBJ2-7|TRBV7-2
TGTGCCAGCAGCCCCGGGACTGAGTACGAGCAGTACTTC
CASSPGTEYEQYF
>TRBD1|NA|11|TRBJ2-1|TRBV7-9
TGTGCCAGCAGCTTAGACAGGGGGGCGTTCTTC
CASSLDRGAFF
>NA|NA|13|TRBJ2-1|TRBV12-3/TRBV12-4
TGTGCCAGCAGGCAGGGAGGCTACAATGAGCAGTTCTTC
CASRQGGYNEQFF
>NA|NA|16|TRBJ1-2|TRBV19
TGTGCCAGTAGTATACTCCCTAGAGGGCGGAACTATGGCTACACCTTC
CASSILPRGRNYGYTF
>NA|NA|12|TRBJ1-6|TRBV3-1/TRBV3-2
TGTGCCAGCGGATCCGAGGATTCACCCCTCCACTTT
CASGSEDSPLHF
>TRBD1|NA|15|TRBJ2-7|TRBV7-2
TGTGCCAGCAGCTCCGCCCCGGGACAGGGCTACGAGCAGTACTTC
CASSSAPGQGYEQYF
>TRBD1|NA|16|TRBJ2-1|TRBV7-9
TGTGCCAGCAGCTCCCTAGGGGACAGGGGCCGATTCGAGCAGTTCTTC
CASSSLGDRGRFEQFF
>NA|NA|13|TRBJ2-3|TRBV13
TGTGCCAGCAGCTCGGGACTGGGGGATACGCAGTATTTT
CASSSGLGDTQYF
>NA|NA|15|TRBJ2-2|TRBV5-6
TGTGCCAGCAGCCAAACAGGACCCAACACCGGGGAGCTGTTTTTT
CASSQTGPNTGELFF
>TRBD1|NA|15|TRBJ1-2|TRBV27
TGTGCCAGCAGTTCCCTGGGGACAGGGAACTATGGCTACACCTTC
CASSSLGTGNYGYTF
>TRBD1|few|13|TRBJ2-7|TRBV18
TGTGCCAGCTCACCGGGACAGGAGACCGAGCAGTACTTC
CASSPGQETEQYF
>NA|NA|12|TRBJ1-2|TRBV5-6
TGTGCCAGCAGACGGTCCACCCATGGCTACACCTTC
CASRRSTHGYTF
>NA|NA|13|TRBJ1-2|TRBV27
TGTGCCAGCAGTTTCGGGGGGAACTATGGCTACACCTTC
CASSFGGNYGYTF
>NA|NA|13|TRBJ1-1|TRBV7-6
TGTGCCACCAGCCGGCAGGGGAAGACTGAAGCTTTCTTT
CATSRQGKTEAFF
>NA|NA|13|TRBJ1-1|TRBV7-9
TGTGCCAGCAGCCAAGGAAGTGGGCTTGAAGCTTTCTTT
CASSQGSGLEAFF
>NA|NA|12|TRBJ1-2|TRBV6-6
TGTGCCAGCAGCGCATCCTGGGAGGGCTACACCTTC
CASSASWEGYTF
>NA|NA|13|TRBJ2-1|TRBV11-3
TGTGCCAGCAGCTTAGGACTGAGGGATGAGCAGTTCTTC
CASSLGLRDEQFF
>NA|once|12|TRBJ1-4|TRBV6-6
TGTGCCAGCCGGACAAGTAATGAAAAACTGTTTTTT
CASRTSNEKLFF
>NA|once|18|TRBJ1-6|TRBV15
TGTGCCACCAGCAGAGCCCTCCGGACTTTAAAAGGATGGTCACCCCTCCACTTT
CATSRALRTLKGWSPLHF
>NA|NA|14|TRBJ2-7|TRBV6-5
TGTGCCAGCAGTTACGGAGGACAGTTCTACGAGCAGTACTTC
CASSYGGQFYEQYF
>NA|NA|13|TRBJ2-5|TRBV28
TGTGCCAGCAGTGTCCGGGACCAAGAGACCCAGTACTTC
CASSVRDQETQYF
>TRBD2|NA|12|TRBJ2-7|TRBV14
TGTGCCAGCAGCCAGGGGGGGTACGAGCAGTACTTC
CASSQGGYEQYF
>TRBD1|NA|15|TRBJ1-1|TRBV6-5
TGTGCCAGCCGTCCGGGACAGGGTGTTGGCACTGAAGCTTTCTTT
CASRPGQGVGTEAFF
>NA|NA|13|TRBJ1-2|TRBV11-1
TGTGCCAGCAGCTTAAACACTAACTATGGCTACACCTTC
CASSLNTNYGYTF
>NA|NA|12|TRBJ1-5|TRBV25-1
TGTGCCAGCAAGGGGGGGGATCAGCCCCAGCATTTT
CASKGGDQPQHF
>NA|NA|15|TRBJ2-2|TRBV9
TGTGCCAGCAGCGTACAGGGGGGATACACCGGGGAGCTGTTTTTT
CASSVQGGYTGELFF
>TRBD2|NA|13|TRBJ2-1|TRBV5-4
TGTGCCAGCAGCCCCCGGGGGGGTAATGAGCAGTTCTTC
CASSPRGGNEQFF
>TRBD2|NA|13|TRBJ2-5|TRBV28
TGTGCCAGCAGTTTATCGGCGGGACTAACCCAGTACTTC
CASSLSAGLTQYF
>NA|NA|15|TRBJ1-6|TRBV4-1
TGCGCCAGCAGCCAAGAATGGGTCTCCAGGTCACCCCTCCACTTT
CASSQEWVSRSPLHF
>TRBD2|NA|15|TRBJ2-5|TRBV20-1
TGCAGTGCTAGTGGCCGGCTAGCGGGCCAAGAGACCCAGTACTTC
CSASGRLAGQETQYF
>TRBD1|NA|15|TRBJ2-3|TRBV10-1
TGCGCCAGCAGCTCGGGACAGGGGGCAGGAGATACGCAGTATTTT
CASSSGQGAGDTQYF
>TRBD2|once|15|TRBJ2-1|TRBV5-1
TGCGCCAGCAGCTTGACGGCGGGAGTGAACAATGAGCAGTTCTTC
CASSLTAGVNNEQFF
>NA|NA|14|TRBJ2-7|TRBV6-5
TGTGCCAGCAGTACCCGTTGGGCAGTTAACGAGCAGTACTTC
CASSTRWAVNEQYF
>NA|NA|13|TRBJ1-5|TRBV3-1/TRBV3-2
TGTGCCAGCAGCCCGACAGCCCTCCGGCCCCAGCATTTT
CASSPTALRPQHF
>TRBD1|NA|15|TRBJ1-1|TRBV24-1
TGTGCCACCAGTGATCCAGGACAGGGGGACACTGAAGCTTTCTTT
CATSDPGQGDTEAFF
>TRBD1|NA|15|TRBJ2-3|TRBV29-1
TGCAGCGTTGAAGAACAGGGACAGGGCACAGATACGCAGTATTTT
CSVEEQGQGTDTQYF
>NA|NA|15|TRBJ2-7|TRBV28
TGTGCCAGCAGTACGGCCGGCTCCGAAAGCGACGAGCAGTACTTC
CASSTAGSESDEQYF
>TRBD2|NA|14|TRBJ2-1|TRBV7-7
TGTGCCAGCGGACTAGCGCCACCGGGGGGGGAGCAGTTCTTC
CASGLAPPGGEQFF
>NA|once|15|TRBJ2-1|TRBV24-1
TGTGCCACCAGTCCTACCAGGGGCTGGTACAATGAGCAGTTCTTC
CATSPTRGWYNEQFF
>TRBD1|NA|15|TRBJ2-7|TRBV6-4
TGTGCCAGCAGCGAGCCCCGGGACAGGGACCACGAGCAGTACTTC
CASSEPRDRDHEQYF
>NA|NA|13|TRBJ1-1|TRBV6-4
TGTGCCAGCAGTGAGTGGGGAGGCACTGAAGCTTTCTTT
CASSEWGGTEAFF
>TRBD1|NA|16|TRBJ2-6|TRBV28
TGTGCCAGCAGTTTATCAGGGGGCTCTGGGGCCAACGTCCTGACTTTC
CASSLSGGSGANVLTF
>TRBD1|NA|15|TRBJ2-1|TRBV9
TGTGCCAGCAGCGTAGAGGGACAGAGGACCAATGAGCAGTTCTTC
CASSVEGQRTNEQFF